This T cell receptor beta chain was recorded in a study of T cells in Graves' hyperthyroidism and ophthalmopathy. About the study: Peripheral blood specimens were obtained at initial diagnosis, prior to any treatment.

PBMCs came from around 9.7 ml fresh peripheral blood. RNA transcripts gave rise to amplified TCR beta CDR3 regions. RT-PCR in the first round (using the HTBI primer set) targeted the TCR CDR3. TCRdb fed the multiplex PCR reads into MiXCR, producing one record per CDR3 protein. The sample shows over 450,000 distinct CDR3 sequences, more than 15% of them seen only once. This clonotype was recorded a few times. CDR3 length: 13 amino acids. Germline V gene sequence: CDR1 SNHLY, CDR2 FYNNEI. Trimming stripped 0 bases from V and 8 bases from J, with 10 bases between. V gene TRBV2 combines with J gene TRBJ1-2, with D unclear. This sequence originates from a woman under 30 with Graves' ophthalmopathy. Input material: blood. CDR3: CASSEAGFAGYTF. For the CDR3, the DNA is TGTGCCAGCAGTGAAGCTGGTTTCGCGGGCTACACCTTC.